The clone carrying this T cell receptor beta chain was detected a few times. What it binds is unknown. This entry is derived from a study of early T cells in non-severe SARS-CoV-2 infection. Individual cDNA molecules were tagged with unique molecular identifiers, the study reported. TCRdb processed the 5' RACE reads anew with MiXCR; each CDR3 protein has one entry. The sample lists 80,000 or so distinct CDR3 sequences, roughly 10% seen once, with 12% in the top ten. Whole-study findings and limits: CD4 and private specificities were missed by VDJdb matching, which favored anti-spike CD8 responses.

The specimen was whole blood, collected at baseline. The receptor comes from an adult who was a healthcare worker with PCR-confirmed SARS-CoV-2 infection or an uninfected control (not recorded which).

In DNA, the CDR3 is TGTGCCAGCAGCTTTCGGCTAGCGGGGAGTACAGATACGCAGTATTTT. This sequence encodes CASSFRLAGSTDTQYF. The rearrangement joins TRBV7-9 to TRBJ2-3, with 9 bases fitting TRBD2. Germline V gene lookup returns CDR1 SEHNR and CDR2 FQNEAQ (reference sequence). The CDR3 runs to 16 residues. V was pared by 3 bases and J by 3 bases, with 7 bases of the junction left unmatched.